Shown below are 27 T cell receptor beta chains from a single sample sequenced in a study of T cells in Graves' hyperthyroidism and ophthalmopathy. Authors of the study amplified TCR beta CDR3 regions from RNA transcripts. A set of HTBI primers served as the primers for a first-round RT-PCR of the TCR CDR3. TCRdb passed the multiplex PCR reads through MiXCR, listing each CDR3 protein once. The sample lists around 380,000 distinct CDR3 sequences, roughly 14% occurring once. Sequenced input: blood. These receptors came from a man aged 25-45 years with Graves' hyperthyroidism that later progressed to Graves' ophthalmopathy.

This clonotype was observed a few times. The chain is built from TRBV5-5 and TRBJ2-5; TRBD2 agrees at 8 bases. Unmatched junction bases numbered 10, after V lost 4 bases and J lost 2 bases. The CDR3 length is 16 residues. Germline CDR1 reads SGHKS; CDR2 reads YYEKEE (reference sequence). The CDR3 region has the DNA TGTGCCAGCAGCCCCTACAGCGGGGGCGGTCAAGAGACCCAGTACTTC. It is translated as CASSPYSGGGQETQYF.

This clonotype was picked up a small number of times. The gene calls are TRBV12-3 or TRBV12-4 and TRBJ1-2; 8 positions agree with TRBD1. Trimming took 0 bases from V and 6 from J; bases not matched to a gene: 3. This CDR3 has 14 amino acids. The CDR3 loop reads CASSLAQGADGYTF. The CDR3 DNA follows: TGTGCCAGCAGTTTAGCGCAGGGGGCGGATGGCTACACCTTC.

At least ten counts were recorded for this clonotype. The rearrangement joins TRBV5-6 to TRBJ2-1, with 12 bases lining up with TRBD2. The CDR3 is 15 amino acids. Germline V gene sequence: CDR1 SGHDT, CDR2 YYEEEE. Trimming at V came to 5 bases and at J to 8 bases, leaving 8 bases not matched to a gene. The CDR3 coding sequence is TGTGCCAGCAGTCTGGCTAGCGGGGGGGCCTATGAGCAGTTCTTC. This codes for CASSLASGGAYEQFF.

This clonotype was seen only a few times. An end of the junction differs from the germline gene, which may be a read error. The J gene is TRBJ1-1, the V gene TRBV7-9, with D possibly TRBD1 on 5 matching bases. CDR1 and CDR2 (germline): SEHNR, FQNEAQ (reference sequence). The length of the CDR3 is 11 residues. CDR3 in DNA: TGTGCCAGCAGATTAGGGGATGAAGCTTTCTTT. Encoded protein: CASRLGDEAFF.

The chain joins TRBV29-1 to TRBJ1-3; TRBD1 matches at 7 bases. The CDR3 length is 13 residues. From germline, CDR1 is SQVTM and CDR2 ANQGSEA. Losses at the gene ends were 6 bases for V and 4 bases for J; bases not matched to a gene: 6. Here the CDR3 reads CSVRQGSGNTIYF. The CDR3 DNA reads TGCAGCGTCCGACAGGGTTCCGGAAACACCATATATTTT.

There are many counts of this clonotype. The chain has TRBV7-9 and TRBJ1-1, with a weak D call TRBD1 (6 bases). V shed 2 bases and J shed 3 bases, with 13 bases lying between them. The CDR3 contains 15 residues. Germline CDR1 SEHNR, CDR2 FQNEAQ (reference sequence). CDR3 sequence: CASSLSRGLDTEAFF. The CDR3 region has the DNA TGTGCCAGCAGCTTATCCAGGGGTTTGGACACTGAAGCTTTCTTT.

V gene TRBV5-8 combines with J gene TRBJ2-3; unclear D gene. The CDR3 is 18 residues long. V was pared by 4 bases and J by 0 bases, with 21 bases between. CDR1 SGHTS and CDR2 YDEGEE come from the germline V gene. The CDR3 sequence: CASSPTLRQGTSTDTQYF. CDR3 DNA sequence: TGTGCCAGCAGCCCAACCCTCAGGCAAGGAACTAGCACAGATACGCAGTATTTT.

This clonotype appeared many times. This sequence joins TRBV11-2 and TRBJ2-7; D is perhaps TRBD1 or TRBD2 (5 bases each). The CDR3 covers 14 residues. V lost 3 bases, J lost 2 bases, and 11 bases lay in between. CDR1 is SGHAT and CDR2 is FQNNGV in the germline V gene. Here the CDR3 reads CASSFGTVTYEQYF. CDR3 bases: TGTGCCAGCAGCTTCGGGACGGTAACCTACGAGCAGTACTTC.

This chain links TRBV12-3 or TRBV12-4 with TRBJ2-2; D perhaps matches TRBD1 (5 bases). The CDR3 is made up of 16 amino acids. V lost 3 bases, J lost 2 bases, and 13 bases lay in between. The CDR3 sequence: CASSFAGHGNTGELFF. In DNA, the CDR3 is TGTGCCAGCAGTTTCGCCGGACACGGAAACACCGGGGAGCTGTTTTTT.

This clonotype was detected a few times. The chain is built from TRBV7-8 and TRBJ2-3; D may correspond to TRBD1 or TRBD2 (5 bases each). V lost 1 base and J 1 base, leaving 12 bases between the germline ends. Germline-derived CDR1 and CDR2 are SGHVS and FQNEAQ. CDR3 length equals 16 residues. The CDR3 protein is CASSLGGVRGTDTQYF. In DNA, the CDR3 is TGTGCCAGCAGCTTAGGAGGGGTCAGAGGCACAGATACGCAGTATTTT.

This sequence joins TRBV20-1 and TRBJ1-1; maybe TRBD1 (5 bases). Germline values: CDR1 DFQATT, CDR2 SNEGSKA (reference sequence). V was shortened by 2 bases and J by 5 bases, with 18 bases between the two germline ends. The CDR3 covers 15 residues. The CDR3 nucleotides read TGCAGTGCTAGAAGGCAGGGACTTACGGGGACTGAAGCTTTCTTT. The encoded protein is CSARRQGLTGTEAFF.

This chain joins TRBV6-2 or TRBV6-3 and TRBJ1-4; a weak D match, TRBD1 (5 bases). The CDR3 consists of 15 residues. Trimming removed 5 bases at V and 10 bases at J, with 20 bases between. Germline-derived CDR1 and CDR2 are MNHEY and SVGEGT. The CDR3 nucleotides read TGTGCCAGCAGTACCGAGGGACGGGGTTTTTCAAAACTGTTTTTT. Translating it yields CASSTEGRGFSKLFF.

This clonotype was counted between two and nine times. V is TRBV29-1 and J is TRBJ2-7; a weak D match, TRBD1 (5 bases). The length of the CDR3 is 13 residues. With 4 bases removed from V and 3 bases from J, the gap between germline ends came to 13 bases. Germline V gene sequence: CDR1 SQVTM, CDR2 ANQGSEA. The CDR3 protein is CSVAKGIGYEQYF. The CDR3, as DNA: TGCAGCGTTGCAAAGGGGATAGGCTACGAGCAGTACTTC.

This clonotype occurred many times. The J gene is TRBJ1-5, the V gene TRBV12-3 or TRBV12-4; unclear D gene. Trimming took off 6 bases at V and 6 bases at J, with 15 bases between the two ends. The CDR3 has 14 amino acids. DNA for the CDR3: TGTGCCAGCAGCCATGAGCGGGGAACTCAGCCCCAGCATTTT. Translation: CASSHERGTQPQHF.

This chain uses TRBV6-5 with TRBJ1-1; D is unclear. CDR3 length: 20 residues. CDR1 and CDR2 from the germline V gene are MNHEY and SVGAGI. V was shortened by 0 bases and J by 2 bases, with 25 bases between the two germline ends. CDR3 bases: TGTGCCAGCAGTTACTCTCCGTTTCGCCGGGAAAGGAGAAAAAACACTGAAGCTTTCTTT. Residues: CASSYSPFRRERRKNTEAFF.

There are a few counts of this clonotype. The chain joins TRBV5-1 to TRBJ1-1, with 7 bases that match TRBD1. Per the germline V gene, CDR1 is SGHRS and CDR2 is YFSETQ. V lost 0 bases, J lost 5 bases, and 10 bases stayed unmatched. The CDR3 runs to 16 residues. The chain's CDR3 is CASSLGTGVLRTEAFF. The CDR3 DNA reads TGCGCCAGCAGCTTGGGAACAGGGGTATTACGGACTGAAGCTTTCTTT.

This clonotype was picked up many times. The CDR3 bases are TGTGCCAGCAGCTTGATGGGAGAAGCTTTCTTT. It specifies CASSLMGEAFF. This rearrangement joins TRBV11-2 to TRBJ1-1; no clear D. The V gene lost 3 bases and the J gene lost 8 bases, with 7 bases spanning the gap. Germline V gene data show CDR1 as SGHAT and CDR2 as FQNNGV. The CDR3 covers 11 residues.

This clonotype has only one observation. A read error may be the cause here, since a much bigger clone is one base away. V usage is TRBV6-1 and J usage is TRBJ1-6; D gene unclear. The CDR3 is 16 amino acids. Germline V gene lookup returns CDR1 MNHNS and CDR2 SASEGT. The CDR3 sequence is CAGSERWSSYNSPLHF. The CDR3 region has the DNA TGTGCCGGCAGTGAGAGGTGGAGCTCCTATAATTCACCCCTCCACTTT.

This clonotype was seen ten or more times. This chain joins TRBV6-1 and TRBJ1-5, with 8 nucleotides matching TRBD1. Germline V gene data show CDR1 as MNHNS and CDR2 as SASEGT. The CDR3 is made up of 14 amino acids. The V and J ends lost 6 bases and 2 bases, in that order; junction bases with no gene match: 3. The CDR3 sequence: CASRETGGNQPQHF. The DNA of the CDR3 is TGTGCCAGCAGAGAGACAGGGGGCAATCAGCCCCAGCATTTT.

The V gene is TRBV9, the J gene TRBJ2-1; no definite D call. The CDR3 extends over 14 amino acids. Germline values: CDR1 SGDLS, CDR2 YYNGEE. The V end was cut by 0 bases, the J end by 7 bases, with 11 bases between. CDR3 residues: CASSVVLSSNEQFF. Written as DNA, the CDR3 is TGTGCCAGCAGCGTAGTTCTTAGTTCGAATGAGCAGTTCTTC.

This clonotype occurred many times. The chain joins TRBV28 to TRBJ1-2; 7 bases align to TRBD1. The germline V gene has CDR1 MDHEN and CDR2 SYDVKM. This CDR3 region has 15 residues. J was trimmed by 1 base and V by 1 base; bases with no gene match: 3. The CDR3 region is CASSLFRDSNYGYTF. CDR3 sequence (DNA): TGTGCCAGCAGTTTATTCCGGGACAGTAACTATGGCTACACCTTC.

This rearrangement joins TRBV6-1 to TRBJ1-5, with D unresolved. The CDR3 extends over 13 amino acids. V lost 2 bases and J lost 4, with 6 bases in between. The V gene's germline CDR1 is MNHNS and CDR2 SASEGT. This CDR3 reads CASSEMENQPQHF. CDR3 nucleotide sequence: TGTGCCAGCAGTGAAATGGAAAATCAGCCCCAGCATTTT.

This clonotype was seen a few times. CDR3 coding DNA: TGTGCCAGCAGCCTACAGTTTGCTAATGAAAAACTGTTTTTT. It encodes CASSLQFANEKLFF. The J gene is TRBJ1-4, the V gene TRBV7-6; D is ambiguous. Germline V gene data show CDR1 as SGHVS and CDR2 as FNYEAQ. This CDR3 contains 14 residues. Trimming removed 5 bases from V and 3 bases from J, with 10 bases in between.

This clonotype appeared many times. This sequence joins TRBV6-1 and TRBJ2-7; 9 nucleotides agree with TRBD2. J gave up 3 bases and V 1 base, and 4 bases lay outside the gene matches. This CDR3 contains 15 residues. Germline values: CDR1 MNHNS, CDR2 SASEGT. CDR3: CASSEVVTSGYEQYF. In nucleotides, the CDR3 is TGTGCCAGCAGTGAAGTGGTGACTAGCGGCTACGAGCAGTACTTC.

Ten or more counts support this clonotype. The chain uses TRBV28 and TRBJ1-5, with a weak D call TRBD1 (5 bases). The germline V gene has CDR1 MDHEN and CDR2 SYDVKM. The V end was cut by 4 bases, the J end by 3 bases, with 7 bases between. This CDR3 region has 13 residues. The CDR3 loop reads CASSWGTNQPQHF. In DNA form, the CDR3 reads TGTGCCAGCAGTTGGGGGACCAATCAGCCCCAGCATTTT.

Of note for this clonotype: A much larger clone lies one base from this, so it may be a read error. The rearrangement joins TRBV10-3 to TRBJ2-7; TRBD1 matches at 7 bases. Looked up from germline, CDR1 is ENHRY and CDR2 is SYGVKD. Germline trimming cut 6 bases from V and 2 bases from J; bases unmatched to any gene: 4. This CDR3 has 13 amino acids. CDR3 nucleotide sequence: TGTGCCATCAGCCGGGACAGCCCCTACGAGCAGTACTTC. Its translation: CAISRDSPYEQYF.

This clonotype occurred many times. This chain uses TRBV29-1 with TRBJ2-7; 7 positions agree with TRBD1. V shed 4 bases and J 4 bases; nucleotides not matched to a gene: 4. Germline CDR1 reads SQVTM; CDR2 reads ANQGSEA. CDR3 length: 12 amino acids. CDR3 region: CSVAGDSYEQYF. In nucleotides, the CDR3 is TGCAGCGTTGCTGGGGACAGTTACGAGCAGTACTTC.